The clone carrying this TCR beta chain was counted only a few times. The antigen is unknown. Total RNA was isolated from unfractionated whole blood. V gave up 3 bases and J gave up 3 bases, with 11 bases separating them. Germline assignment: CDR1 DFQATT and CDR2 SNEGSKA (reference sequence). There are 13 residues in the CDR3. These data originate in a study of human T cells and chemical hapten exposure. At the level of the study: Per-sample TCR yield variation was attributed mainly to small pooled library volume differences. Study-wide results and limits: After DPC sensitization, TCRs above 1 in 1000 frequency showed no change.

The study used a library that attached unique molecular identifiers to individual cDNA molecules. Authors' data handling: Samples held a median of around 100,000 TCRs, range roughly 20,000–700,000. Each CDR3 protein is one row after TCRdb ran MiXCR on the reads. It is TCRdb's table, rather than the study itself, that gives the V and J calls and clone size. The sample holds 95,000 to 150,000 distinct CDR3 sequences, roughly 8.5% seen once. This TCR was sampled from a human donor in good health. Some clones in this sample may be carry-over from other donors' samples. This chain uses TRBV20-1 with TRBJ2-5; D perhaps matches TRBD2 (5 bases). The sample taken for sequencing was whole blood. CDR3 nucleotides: TGCAGTGCTAGTGGACTGGGAAAAGAGACCCAGTACTTC. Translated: CSASGLGKETQYF.